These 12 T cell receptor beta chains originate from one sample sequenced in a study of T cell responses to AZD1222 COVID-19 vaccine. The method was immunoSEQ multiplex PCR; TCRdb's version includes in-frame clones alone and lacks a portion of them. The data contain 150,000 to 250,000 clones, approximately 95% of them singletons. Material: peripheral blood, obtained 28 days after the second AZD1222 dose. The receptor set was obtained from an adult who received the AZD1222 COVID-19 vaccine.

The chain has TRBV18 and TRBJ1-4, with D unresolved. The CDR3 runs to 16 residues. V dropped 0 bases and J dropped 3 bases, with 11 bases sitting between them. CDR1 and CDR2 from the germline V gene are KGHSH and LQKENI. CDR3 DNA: TGTGCCAGCTCACCACCGGACGGAAGACCTAATGAAAAACTGTTTTTT. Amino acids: CASSPPDGRPNEKLFF. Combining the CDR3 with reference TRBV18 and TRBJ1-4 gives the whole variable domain NAGVMQNPRHLVRRRGQEARLRCSPMKGHSHVYWYRQLPEEGLKFMVYLQKENIIDESGMPKERFSAEFPKEGPSILRIQQVVRGDSAAYFCASSPPDGRPNEKLFFGSGTQLSVL.

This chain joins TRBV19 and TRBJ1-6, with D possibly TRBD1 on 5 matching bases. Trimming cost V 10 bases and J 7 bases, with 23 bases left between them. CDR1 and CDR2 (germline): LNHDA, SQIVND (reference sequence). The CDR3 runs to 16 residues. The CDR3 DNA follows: TGTGCCACCTCGGAACTTGGTGGGGGACTGAATTCACCCCTCCACTTT. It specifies CATSELGGGLNSPLHF.

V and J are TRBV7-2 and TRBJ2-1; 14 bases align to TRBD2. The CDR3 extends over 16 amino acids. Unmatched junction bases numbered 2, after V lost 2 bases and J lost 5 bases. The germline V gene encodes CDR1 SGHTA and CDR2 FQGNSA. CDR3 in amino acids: CASSLRLAGGNNEQFF. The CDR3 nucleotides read TGTGCCAGCAGCTTACGACTAGCGGGGGGGAACAATGAGCAGTTCTTC.

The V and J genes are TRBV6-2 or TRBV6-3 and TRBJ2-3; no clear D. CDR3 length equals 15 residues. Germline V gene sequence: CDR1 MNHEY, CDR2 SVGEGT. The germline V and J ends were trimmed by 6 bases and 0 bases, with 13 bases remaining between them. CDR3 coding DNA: TGTGCCAGCAGCCACCGAATGGGGAGCACAGATACGCAGTATTTT. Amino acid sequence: CASSHRMGSTDTQYF.

The CDR3 DNA is TGTGCCAGCAGTTCGACCGGGACGCATGAAGCTTTCTTT. The encoded protein is CASSSTGTHEAFF. V usage is TRBV3-1 (or the pseudogene TRBV3-2) and J usage is TRBJ1-1, with a tentative D call TRBD1 (5 bases). Trimming took 6 bases from V and 7 from J, leaving 15 bases between them. The CDR3 contains 13 residues. Germline V gene sequence: CDR1 LGHDT, CDR2 YNNKEL (reference sequence).

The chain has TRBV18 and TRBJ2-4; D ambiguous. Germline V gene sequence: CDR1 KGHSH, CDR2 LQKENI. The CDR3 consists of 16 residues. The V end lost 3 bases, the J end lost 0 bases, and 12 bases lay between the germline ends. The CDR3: CASSPQSGLAKNIQYF. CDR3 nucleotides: TGTGCCAGCTCACCCCAGTCCGGCCTAGCCAAAAACATTCAGTACTTC.

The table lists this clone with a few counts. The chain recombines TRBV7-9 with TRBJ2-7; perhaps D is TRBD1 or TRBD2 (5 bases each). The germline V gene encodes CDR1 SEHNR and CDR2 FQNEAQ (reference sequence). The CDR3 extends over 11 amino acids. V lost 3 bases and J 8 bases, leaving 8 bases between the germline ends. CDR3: CASSFPGQQYF. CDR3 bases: TGTGCCAGCAGCTTCCCGGGACAGCAGTACTTC.

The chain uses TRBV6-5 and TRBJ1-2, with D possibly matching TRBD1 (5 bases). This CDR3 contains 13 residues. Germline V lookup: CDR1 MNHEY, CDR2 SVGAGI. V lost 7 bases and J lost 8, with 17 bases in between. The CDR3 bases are TGTGCCAGCATAGCATCAGGGCCCGAGGGCTACACCTTC. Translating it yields CASIASGPEGYTF.

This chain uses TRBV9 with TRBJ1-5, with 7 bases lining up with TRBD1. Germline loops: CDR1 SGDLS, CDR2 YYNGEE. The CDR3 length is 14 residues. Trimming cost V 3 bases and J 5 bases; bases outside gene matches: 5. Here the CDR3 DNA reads TGTGCCAGCAGCGAGACAGGGCCGGATCAGCCCCAGCATTTT. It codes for CASSETGPDQPQHF.

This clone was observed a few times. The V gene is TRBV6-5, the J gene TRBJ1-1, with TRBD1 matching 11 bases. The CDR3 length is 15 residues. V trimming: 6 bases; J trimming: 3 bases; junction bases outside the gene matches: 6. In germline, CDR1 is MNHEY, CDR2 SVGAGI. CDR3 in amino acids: CASRGQGVGDTEAFF. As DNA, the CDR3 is TGTGCCAGCAGGGGACAGGGGGTAGGAGACACTGAAGCTTTCTTT.

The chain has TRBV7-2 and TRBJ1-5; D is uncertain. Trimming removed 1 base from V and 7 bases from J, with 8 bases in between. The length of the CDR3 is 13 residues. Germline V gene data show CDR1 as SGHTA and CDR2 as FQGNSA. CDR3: CASSLEGTQPQHF. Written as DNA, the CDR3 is TGTGCCAGCAGCTTAGAGGGCACCCAGCCCCAGCATTTT.

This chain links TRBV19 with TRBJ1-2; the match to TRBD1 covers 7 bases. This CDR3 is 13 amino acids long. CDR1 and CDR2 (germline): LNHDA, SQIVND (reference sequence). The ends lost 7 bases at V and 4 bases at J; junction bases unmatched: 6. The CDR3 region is CASTPDRAYGYTF. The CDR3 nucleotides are TGTGCCAGTACTCCCGACAGGGCCTATGGCTACACCTTC.